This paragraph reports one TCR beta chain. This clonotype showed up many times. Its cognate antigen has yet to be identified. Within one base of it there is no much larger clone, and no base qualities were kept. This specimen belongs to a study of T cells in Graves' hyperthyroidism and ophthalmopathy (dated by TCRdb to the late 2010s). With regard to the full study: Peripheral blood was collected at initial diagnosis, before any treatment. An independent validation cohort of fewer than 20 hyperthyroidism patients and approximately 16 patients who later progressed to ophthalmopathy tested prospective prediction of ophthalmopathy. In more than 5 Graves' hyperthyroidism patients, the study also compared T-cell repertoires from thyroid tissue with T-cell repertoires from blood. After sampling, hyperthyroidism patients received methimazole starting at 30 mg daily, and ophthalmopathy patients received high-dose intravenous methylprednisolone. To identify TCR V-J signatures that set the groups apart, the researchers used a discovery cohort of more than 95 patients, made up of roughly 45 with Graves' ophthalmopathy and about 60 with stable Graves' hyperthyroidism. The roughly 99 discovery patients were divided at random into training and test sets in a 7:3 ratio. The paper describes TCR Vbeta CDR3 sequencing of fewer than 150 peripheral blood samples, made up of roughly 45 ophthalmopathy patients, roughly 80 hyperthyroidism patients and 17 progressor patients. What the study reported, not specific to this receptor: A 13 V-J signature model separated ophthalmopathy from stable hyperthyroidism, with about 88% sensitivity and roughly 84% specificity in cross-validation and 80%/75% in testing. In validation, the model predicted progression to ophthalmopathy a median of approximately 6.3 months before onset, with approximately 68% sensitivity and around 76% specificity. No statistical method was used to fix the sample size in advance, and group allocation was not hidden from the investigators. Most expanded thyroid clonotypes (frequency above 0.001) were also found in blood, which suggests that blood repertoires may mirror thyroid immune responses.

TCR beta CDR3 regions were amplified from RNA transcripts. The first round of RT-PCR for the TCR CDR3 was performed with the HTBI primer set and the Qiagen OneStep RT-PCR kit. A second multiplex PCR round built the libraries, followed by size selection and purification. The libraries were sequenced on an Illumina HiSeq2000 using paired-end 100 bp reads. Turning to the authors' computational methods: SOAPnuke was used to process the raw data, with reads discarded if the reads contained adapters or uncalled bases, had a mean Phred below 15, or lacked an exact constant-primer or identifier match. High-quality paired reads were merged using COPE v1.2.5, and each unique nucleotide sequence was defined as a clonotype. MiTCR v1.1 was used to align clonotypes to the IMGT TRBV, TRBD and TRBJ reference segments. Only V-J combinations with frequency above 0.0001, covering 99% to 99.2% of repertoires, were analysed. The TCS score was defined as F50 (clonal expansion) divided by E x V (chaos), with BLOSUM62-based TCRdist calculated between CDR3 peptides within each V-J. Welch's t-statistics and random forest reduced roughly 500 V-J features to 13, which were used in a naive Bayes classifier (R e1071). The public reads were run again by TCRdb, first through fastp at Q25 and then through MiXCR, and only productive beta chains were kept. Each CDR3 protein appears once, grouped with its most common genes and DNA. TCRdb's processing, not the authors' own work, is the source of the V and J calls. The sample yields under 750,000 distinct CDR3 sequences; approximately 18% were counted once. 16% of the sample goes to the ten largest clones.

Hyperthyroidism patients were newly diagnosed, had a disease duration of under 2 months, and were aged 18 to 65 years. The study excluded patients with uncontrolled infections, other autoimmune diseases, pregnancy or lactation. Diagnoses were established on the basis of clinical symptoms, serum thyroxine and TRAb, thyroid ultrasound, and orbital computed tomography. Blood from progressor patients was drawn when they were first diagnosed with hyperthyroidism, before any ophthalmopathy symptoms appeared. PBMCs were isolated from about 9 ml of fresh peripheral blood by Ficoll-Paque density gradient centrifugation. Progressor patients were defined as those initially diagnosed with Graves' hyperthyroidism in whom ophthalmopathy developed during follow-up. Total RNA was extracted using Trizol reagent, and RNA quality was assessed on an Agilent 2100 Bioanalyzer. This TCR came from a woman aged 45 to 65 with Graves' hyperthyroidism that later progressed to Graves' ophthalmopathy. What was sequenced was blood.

The nucleotides are TGTGCCAGCAGCCAAGATTCTTGGGTAGAAGAGACCCAGTACTTC. Protein translation: CASSQDSWVEETQYF. The chain employs TRBV3-1 and TRBJ2-5; no D gene can be assigned with confidence. CDR1 and CDR2 are drawn from the germline V gene (reference sequence): LGHDT, YNNKEL. Trimming at the junction amounts to 0 bases on V and 3 bases on J, and the germline ends lie 11 bases apart. Counted from cysteine to phenylalanine, this CDR3 has 15 amino acids. The only DNA kept is the CDR3, 45 bases in frame from the first base.